A single sample is the source of the 14 T cell receptor beta chains below, sequenced in a study of regulatory T cells in long-lasting Graves disease. With iRepertoire HTBI primers and Arm-PCR of CDR3 regions, TCR beta libraries were built. TCRdb reprocessed the multiplex PCR reads with MiXCR, giving one entry per CDR3 protein. The table has a few hundred thousand distinct CDR3 sequences, 15% seen once. Time point indicated: newly diagnosed GD, antithyroid drugs for less than 3 months. PBMC-derived RNA was used for the TCR library. The same sample was also studied in work on T cells in Graves' hyperthyroidism and ophthalmopathy.

The specimen comprised peripheral blood mononuclear cells (PBMCs), sampled at new diagnosis, from a patient treated with antithyroid drugs. The receptor set was obtained from a middle-aged woman with Graves disease.

A few counts support this clonotype. J is TRBJ2-5 and V is TRBV5-1; 11 bases fit TRBD1. The J segment lost 5 bases and the V segment lost 1 base, leaving 4 bases of the junction unmatched. Per the germline V gene, CDR1 is SGHRS and CDR2 is YFSETQ. The CDR3 sequence is 15 residues long. The CDR3 nucleotides are TGCGCCAGCAGCTTGAGGACAGGGGGCGCCGAGACCCAGTACTTC. Translation: CASSLRTGGAETQYF. Full variable domain (missing parts from reference TRBV5-1 and TRBJ2-5): KAGVTQTPRYLIKTRGQQVTLSCSPISGHRSVSWYQQTPGQGLQFLFEYFSETQRNKGNFPGRFSGRQFSNSRSEMNVSTLELGDSALYLCASSLRTGGAETQYFGPGTRLLVL.

This clonotype was detected ten times or more. J is TRBJ1-2 and V is TRBV7-8; 8 bases are a match to TRBD1. Germline V CDR1 and CDR2: SGHVS, FQNEAQ. V shed 1 base and J 9 bases; nucleotides not matched to a gene: 7. CDR3 length: 14 amino acids. In DNA form, the CDR3 reads TGTGCCAGCAGCTTAGGGACAGGGATCTTCAGCTACACCTTC. It yields the protein CASSLGTGIFSYTF.

This clonotype showed up just a few times. The chain recombines TRBV9 with TRBJ2-1, with unresolved D. The CDR3 runs to 12 residues. The germline V and J ends were trimmed by 3 bases and 7 bases, with 8 bases remaining between them. Germline lookup yields CDR1 SGDLS and CDR2 YYNGEE. CDR3 bases: TGTGCCAGCAGCGGCAATCCAAATGAGCAGTTCTTC. Its protein is CASSGNPNEQFF.

A few counts support this clonotype. The CDR3 is CASSWVGKGADTQYF. CDR3 sequence (DNA): TGCGCCAGCAGCTGGGTGGGGAAAGGGGCAGATACGCAGTATTTT. The chain couples TRBV4-1 to TRBJ2-3, with D possibly TRBD1 on 5 matching bases. Deletions cut 5 bases from V and 4 bases from J, with 16 bases between. The CDR3 is made up of 15 amino acids. The germline V gene encodes CDR1 MGHRA and CDR2 YSYEKL.

In its sample, this clonotype was seen many times. The chain combines TRBV28 with TRBJ2-5, with no clear D. V shed 6 bases and J shed 4 bases, with 9 bases lying between them. The CDR3 totals 12 residues. Germline CDR1 reads MDHEN; CDR2 reads SYDVKM. CDR3 nucleotide sequence: TGTGCCAGCAGCGGCGCACTAGAGACCCAGTACTTC. Encoded protein: CASSGALETQYF.

The sample holds many counts of this clonotype. V usage is TRBV6-1 and J usage is TRBJ2-3; 8 bases fit TRBD1. The CDR3 consists of 15 residues. V was pared by 6 bases and J by 2 bases, with 7 bases of the junction left unmatched. The germline CDR1 and CDR2 sequences are MNHNS and SASEGT. The CDR3 sequence: CASRGSGGYTDTQYF. The CDR3 DNA sequence: TGTGCCAGCAGGGGGTCAGGGGGCTACACAGATACGCAGTATTTT.

This clonotype has at least ten counts. The chain links TRBV30 to TRBJ2-3, with TRBD2 as a possible D gene (6 bases). CDR1 and CDR2 (germline): GTSNPN, SVGIG (reference sequence). V lost 0 bases and J lost 1, with 14 bases in between. The CDR3 loop spans 16 amino acids. CDR3 bases: TGTGCCTGGAGTGTTGAGGCCGGGGGAGGCACAGATACGCAGTATTTT. Translated: CAWSVEAGGGTDTQYF. Full variable domain (remainder filled in from reference TRBV30 and TRBJ2-3): SQTIHQWPATLVQPVGSPLSLECTVEGTSNPNLYWYRQAAGRGLQLLFYSVGIGQISSEVPQNLSASRPQDRQFILSSKKLLLSDSGFYLCAWSVEAGGGTDTQYFGPGTRLTVL.

This clonotype was detected ten times or more. This chain links TRBV7-9 with TRBJ1-1; 7 nucleotides match TRBD1. V lost 5 bases to trimming and J lost 1 base; unmatched junction nucleotides: 7. CDR1 SEHNR and CDR2 FQNEAQ come from the germline V gene (reference sequence). The CDR3 runs to 15 residues. CDR3 region: CASSTAGTANTEAFF. CDR3 DNA: TGTGCCAGCAGCACAGCGGGGACAGCGAACACTGAAGCTTTCTTT. Variable domain in full (rest from reference TRBV7-9 and TRBJ1-1): DTGVSQNPRHKITKRGQNVTFRCDPISEHNRLYWYRQTLGQGPEFLTYFQNEAQLEKSRLLSDRFSAERPKGSFSTLEIQRTEQGDSAMYLCASSTAGTANTEAFFGQGTRLTVV.

A few counts support this clonotype. This rearrangement joins TRBV6-1 to TRBJ1-5, with 9 bases matching TRBD1. V lost 5 bases to trimming and J lost 3 bases; unmatched junction nucleotides: 5. Germline CDR1 is MNHNS and CDR2 is SASEGT. The CDR3 length is 15 residues. The CDR3 loop is CASSRRQGDNQPQHF. Here the CDR3 DNA reads TGTGCCAGCAGTCGAAGACAGGGGGACAATCAGCCCCAGCATTTT.

This clonotype was seen ten or more times. The gene calls are TRBV28 and TRBJ2-3; unclear D gene. Trimming removed 3 bases from V and 2 bases from J, with 18 bases in between. The V gene's germline CDR1 is MDHEN and CDR2 SYDVKM. The length of the CDR3 is 17 residues. The CDR3 DNA follows: TGTGCCAGCAGTTTGAACCCGGAGACTTCCTTCACAGATACGCAGTATTTT. Translated, it gives CASSLNPETSFTDTQYF.

This clonotype was picked up many times. The chain couples TRBV6-2 or TRBV6-3 to TRBJ2-1; the D gene is possibly TRBD2 (5 bases). The CDR3 spans 15 residues. V was shortened by 5 bases and J by 4 bases, with 15 bases between the two germline ends. Germline V gene sequence: CDR1 MNHEY, CDR2 SVGEGT. CDR3 in amino acids: CASSDPEDFYNEQFF. The CDR3 nucleotides read TGTGCCAGCAGTGATCCCGAGGACTTTTACAATGAGCAGTTCTTC.

This clonotype has only a few counts. The chain has TRBV10-1 and TRBJ1-1, with 9 positions matching TRBD1. V lost 4 bases, J lost 0 bases, and 9 bases stayed unmatched. The CDR3 length is 17 residues. CDR1 is WNHNN and CDR2 is SYGVQD in the germline V gene (reference sequence). This CDR3 is CASSVPGQGSLNTEAFF. The CDR3 nucleotides read TGCGCCAGCAGTGTACCGGGACAGGGCAGTTTGAACACTGAAGCTTTCTTT.

The rearrangement links TRBV6-1 to TRBJ2-3, with TRBD2 matching over 8 bases. CDR1 MNHNS and CDR2 SASEGT come from the germline V gene. Trimming removed 7 bases from V and 4 bases from J; junction bases left unmatched: 4. CDR3 length equals 13 residues. The CDR3 sequence: CASKLAGPDTQYF. In DNA, the CDR3 is TGTGCCAGCAAATTAGCGGGACCAGATACGCAGTATTTT.

There are many counts of this clonotype. The chain combines TRBV29-1 with TRBJ1-1, with TRBD1 identical over 8 bases. The ends lost 5 bases at V and 5 bases at J; junction bases unmatched: 7. This CDR3 spans 13 amino acids. The germline V gene has CDR1 SQVTM and CDR2 ANQGSEA. The CDR3, as DNA: TGCAGCGTTCAGACAGGGGTTGATACTGAAGCTTTCTTT. This codes for CSVQTGVDTEAFF. Complete variable domain (other parts from reference TRBV29-1 and TRBJ1-1): SAVISQKPSRDICQRGTSLTIQCQVDSQVTMMFWYRQQPGQSLTLIATANQGSEATYESGFVIDKFPISRPNLTFSTLTVSNMSPEDSSIYLCSVQTGVDTEAFFGQGTRLTVV.